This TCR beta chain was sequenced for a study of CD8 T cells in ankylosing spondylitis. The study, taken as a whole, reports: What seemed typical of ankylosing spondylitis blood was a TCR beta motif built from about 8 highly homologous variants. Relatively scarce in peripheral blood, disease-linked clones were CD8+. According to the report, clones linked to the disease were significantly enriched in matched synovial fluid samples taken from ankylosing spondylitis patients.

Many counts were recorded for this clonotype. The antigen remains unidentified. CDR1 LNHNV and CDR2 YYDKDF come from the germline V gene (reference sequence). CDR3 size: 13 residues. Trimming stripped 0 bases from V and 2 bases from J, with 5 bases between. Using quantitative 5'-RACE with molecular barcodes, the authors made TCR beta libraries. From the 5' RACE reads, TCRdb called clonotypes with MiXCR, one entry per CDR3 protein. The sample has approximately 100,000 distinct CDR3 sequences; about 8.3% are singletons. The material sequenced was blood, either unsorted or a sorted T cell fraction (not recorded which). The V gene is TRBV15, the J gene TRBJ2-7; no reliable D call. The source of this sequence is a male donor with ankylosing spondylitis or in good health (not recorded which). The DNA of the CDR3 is TGTGCCACCAGCAGAGATAAGCCCTACGAGCAGTACTTC. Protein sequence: CATSRDKPYEQYF.